The rows below give T cell receptor beta chains drawn from one sample of a study of lymphopenia after photon versus proton radiotherapy. Repertoires were generated with immunoSEQ multiplex PCR, while TCRdb's copy carries only in-frame clones and drops some. Here the sample spans around 23,000 clones, about nine tenths being singletons. Sequenced material: peripheral blood, taken from a patient treated with proton-based radiotherapy. All receptors derive from a woman in her 70s with pancreatic cancer. Some clones in this sample may be carry-over from other donors' samples. Both conserved end residues are part of each CDR3. Fields, in order: clone size, D gene, V gene, J gene, CDR3 DNA, CDR3 protein. The D gene is left open where the match is weak. Clone size is given for some rows only: seen once, a few or many times, or a class if the clone is expanded.

clone size: once
D gene: TRBD1
V gene: TRBV7-2
J gene: TRBJ1-2
CDR3 DNA: TGTGCCAGCAGCTTAACACAGGGGTCCTATGGCTACACCTTC
CDR3 protein: CASSLTQGSYGYTF

clone size: once
D gene: NA
V gene: TRBV7-2
J gene: TRBJ2-1
CDR3 DNA: TGTGCCAGCAGCTTAGTGCAGGGGTATTACAATGAGCAGTTCTTC
CDR3 protein: CASSLVQGYYNEQFF

clone size: NA
D gene: NA
V gene: TRBV5-6
J gene: TRBJ1-1
CDR3 DNA: TGTGCCAGCAGCTTTGTACTTTCAGCTAACACTGAAGCTTTCTTT
CDR3 protein: CASSFVLSANTEAFF

clone size: NA
D gene: NA
V gene: TRBV5-4
J gene: TRBJ2-7
CDR3 DNA: TGTGCCAGCAGCTTGGAGTCCCGTAGCTCCTACGAGCAGTACTTC
CDR3 protein: CASSLESRSSYEQYF

clone size: NA
D gene: NA
V gene: TRBV28
J gene: TRBJ1-3
CDR3 DNA: TGTGCCAGCAGCCTCTCCAGGGTATCGGGAAACACCATATATTTT
CDR3 protein: CASSLSRVSGNTIYF

clone size: NA
D gene: NA
V gene: TRBV6-5
J gene: TRBJ2-1
CDR3 DNA: TGTGCCAGCTGTTCTCAATCAGGGCGTAAGGAGGGTGAGCAGTTCTTC
CDR3 protein: CASCSQSGRKEGEQFF

clone size: once
D gene: NA
V gene: TRBV12-5
J gene: TRBJ1-2
CDR3 DNA: TGTGCTAGTGGTTTAGTGCCCCTCTGGTCTGGCTACACCTTC
CDR3 protein: CASGLVPLWSGYTF

clone size: NA
D gene: NA
V gene: TRBV11-2
J gene: TRBJ2-1
CDR3 DNA: TGTGCCAGCAGCTTAACGGGCAATGAGCAGTTCTTC
CDR3 protein: CASSLTGNEQFF

clone size: NA
D gene: TRBD1
V gene: TRBV27
J gene: TRBJ1-6
CDR3 DNA: TGTGCCAGCAGTCCCAATGACAGGGATAGGGATTCACCCCTCCACTTT
CDR3 protein: CASSPNDRDRDSPLHF

clone size: once
D gene: TRBD2
V gene: TRBV7-7
J gene: TRBJ2-1
CDR3 DNA: TGTGCTAGCAGCCCCCACCCTAGCGGGAGTGCCTCCATTGAGCAGTTCTTC
CDR3 protein: CASSPHPSGSASIEQFF

clone size: once
D gene: TRBD2
V gene: TRBV5-1
J gene: TRBJ2-5
CDR3 DNA: TGCGCCAGCAGTCAGTTCACTAGCGGGGGAGAGACCCAGTACTTC
CDR3 protein: CASSQFTSGGETQYF

clone size: NA
D gene: NA
V gene: TRBV14
J gene: TRBJ2-7
CDR3 DNA: TGTGCCAGCAGCACGACTAGTATCACCCTGATCGAGCAGTACTTC
CDR3 protein: CASSTTSITLIEQYF

clone size: NA
D gene: TRBD2
V gene: TRBV11-2
J gene: TRBJ2-3
CDR3 DNA: TGTGCCAGCAGCTTAGGACTAGCGGGAACGACAGATACGCAGTATTTT
CDR3 protein: CASSLGLAGTTDTQYF

clone size: NA
D gene: NA
V gene: TRBV10-2
J gene: TRBJ2-1
CDR3 DNA: TGCGCCAGCAGCCGGGATTACAATGAGCAGTTCTTC
CDR3 protein: CASSRDYNEQFF

clone size: NA
D gene: TRBD2
V gene: TRBV13
J gene: TRBJ2-7
CDR3 DNA: TGTGCCAGCAGCTTAGGAGCGGGAGGATACGAGCAGTACTTC
CDR3 protein: CASSLGAGGYEQYF